The 7 T cell receptor beta chains below all came from one sample that was sequenced in a study of monozygotic twins with inflammatory bowel disease (dated by TCRdb to the late 2010s). Preparation of the library involved 5' RACE. Sequenced on an Illumina HiSeq 2500. TCRdb reprocessed the reads and lists each CDR3 protein sequence as a single entry, with no DNA. The sample table holds fewer than 550,000 distinct CDR3 sequences. Jointly, the top ten make up 2% to 2.5% of the sample. The sample consisted of blood. All receptors come from a human donor with ulcerative colitis or Crohn's disease, or a healthy co-twin of an affected twin (not recorded which).

The chain carries TRBV7-9 and TRBJ1-4. CDR1 is SEHNR and CDR2 is FQNEAQ in the germline V gene (reference sequence). This CDR3 region has 16 residues. The CDR3 reads CASSFGTARLNEKLFF.

V usage is TRBV11-1 and J usage is TRBJ2-5; TCRdb selects TRBD2, and the lack of DNA leaves this call unchecked. The CDR3 length is 18 residues. Germline CDR1 and CDR2: SGHAT and FQDESV (reference sequence). The CDR3 here is CASSLVFARANPQETQYF.

The J gene is TRBJ1-2, the V gene TRBV4-1; as DNA is missing, the TRBD1 call by TCRdb cannot be tested. The length of the CDR3 is 16 residues. The germline V gene encodes CDR1 MGHRA and CDR2 YSYEKL. CDR3 sequence reads: CASSQDGTGGWSGYTF.

This rearrangement joins TRBV27 to TRBJ2-5. Germline CDR1 and CDR2: MNHEY and SMNVEV (reference sequence). This CDR3 comprises 13 residues. CDR3 amino acids: CASSPWAKETQYF.

This sequence joins TRBV12-3 or TRBV12-4 and TRBJ2-2; TCRdb designates TRBD2, a call that cannot be tested without DNA. There are 16 residues in the CDR3. This chain's CDR3 is CASSPPEWGGTGELFF.

The chain links TRBV29-1 to TRBJ2-7. The CDR3 length is 12 residues. CDR1 is SQVTM and CDR2 is ANQGSEA in the germline V gene. CDR3 sequence: CSVEIQRHEQYF.

The J gene is TRBJ1-1, the V gene TRBV6-1. The CDR3 contains 13 residues. CDR1 and CDR2 (germline): MNHNS, SASEGT. The CDR3 sequence is CASSTKMNTEAFF.